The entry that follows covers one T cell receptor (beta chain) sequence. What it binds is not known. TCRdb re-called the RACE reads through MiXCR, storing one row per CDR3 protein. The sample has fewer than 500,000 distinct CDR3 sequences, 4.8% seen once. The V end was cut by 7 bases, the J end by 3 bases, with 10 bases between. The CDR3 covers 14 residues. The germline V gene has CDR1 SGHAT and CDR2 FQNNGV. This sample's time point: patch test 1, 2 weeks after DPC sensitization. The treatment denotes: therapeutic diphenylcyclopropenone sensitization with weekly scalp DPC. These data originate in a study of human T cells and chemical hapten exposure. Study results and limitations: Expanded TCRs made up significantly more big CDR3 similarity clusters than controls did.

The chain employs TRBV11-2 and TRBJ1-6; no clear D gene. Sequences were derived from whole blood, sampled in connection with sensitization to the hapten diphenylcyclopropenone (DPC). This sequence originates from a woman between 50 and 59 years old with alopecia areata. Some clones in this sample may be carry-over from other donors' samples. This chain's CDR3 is CASKVAGYNSPLHF. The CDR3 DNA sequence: TGTGCCAGCAAGGTAGCAGGCTATAATTCACCCCTCCACTTT.